These 22 T cell receptor beta chains originate from one sample sequenced in a study of control samples from healthy donors and cancer patients. Method: immunoSEQ multiplex PCR; TCRdb's copy keeps in-frame clones and lacks some. The profile shows about 140,000 clones, about 90% of them singletons. Sequencing was carried out using blood. The receptors derive from a man between 18 and 29 years old in good health.

V is TRBV19 and J is TRBJ1-1; D may be TRBD1 (6 bases). The ends were cut back, 3 bases at V and 10 bases at J, with 15 bases in the middle. CDR1 LNHDA and CDR2 SQIVND come from the germline V gene (reference sequence). This CDR3 has 13 amino acids. The CDR3 reads CASSMGAGVRAFF. The CDR3 bases are TGTGCCAGTAGTATGGGGGCAGGTGTTCGAGCTTTCTTT.

The rearrangement joins TRBV6-4 to TRBJ1-1, with no clear D. The CDR3 runs 14 residues. Per germline, CDR1 MRHNA and CDR2 SNTAGT. The V end was cut by 3 bases, the J end by 1 base, with 9 bases between. The DNA of the CDR3 is TGTGCCAGCAGTGATAACAGAGAGAACACTGAAGCTTTCTTT. This translates into CASSDNRENTEAFF.

The chain couples TRBV14 to TRBJ2-3, with D unresolved. The CDR3 runs 17 residues. Trimming shortened V by 0 bases and J by 4 bases, and 17 bases separated the two germline ends. Germline-derived CDR1 and CDR2 are SGHDN and FVKESK. CDR3 DNA: TGTGCCAGCAGCCAAGACAGTACTACCCTATGGGCAGATACGCAGTATTTT. It yields the protein CASSQDSTTLWADTQYF.

This clone has just one count. The chain joins TRBV19 to TRBJ2-3; 7 positions agree with TRBD2. Germline V gives CDR1 LNHDA, CDR2 SQIVND (reference sequence). The length of the CDR3 is 14 residues. The J segment lost 1 base and the V segment lost 5 bases, leaving 3 bases of the junction unmatched. In DNA form, the CDR3 reads TGTGCCAGTAGTTTCGCGGGGGGCACAGATACGCAGTATTTT. Its protein is CASSFAGGTDTQYF.

The chain links TRBV7-2 to TRBJ1-6; D is unresolved. Trimming pared 5 bases from V and 2 bases from J, leaving 13 bases between. The CDR3 sequence is 16 residues long. Germline CDR1 reads SGHTA; CDR2 reads FQGNSA. Here the CDR3 DNA reads TGTGCCAGCAGCCCTAAGCGAGGCGCCTATAATTCACCCCTCCACTTT. Translation gives CASSPKRGAYNSPLHF.

A word on this clone: This same CDR3 is encoded by further DNA sequences in the sample. The chain's CDR3 is CASSVNYGYTF. In nucleotides, the CDR3 is TGTGCCAGCAGCGTTAACTATGGCTACACCTTC. The chain combines TRBV9 with TRBJ1-2; D not certain. The germline CDR1 and CDR2 sequences are SGDLS and YYNGEE. This CDR3 contains 11 residues. The germline V and J ends were trimmed by 2 bases and 1 base, with 0 bases remaining between them.

V and J are TRBV28 and TRBJ1-3; D not resolved. Germline values: CDR1 MDHEN, CDR2 SYDVKM. The CDR3 extends over 13 amino acids. V gave up 10 bases and J gave up 2 bases, with 12 bases separating them. CDR3 sequence: CATGRTTGNTIYF. The CDR3 coding sequence is TGTGCCACTGGACGGACTACTGGAAACACCATATATTTT. The entire variable domain, with the rest obtained from reference TRBV28 and TRBJ1-3, is as follows: DVKVTQSSRYLVKRTGEKVFLECVQDMDHENMFWYRQDPGLGLRLIYFSYDVKMKEKGDIPEGYSVSREKKERFSLILESASTNQTSMYLCATGRTTGNTIYFGEGSWLTVV.

This clone was picked up one time. The rearrangement links TRBV29-1 to TRBJ2-1; 11 positions match TRBD2. This CDR3 comprises 14 residues. In germline, CDR1 is SQVTM, CDR2 ANQGSEA. Germline trimming cut 5 bases from V and 6 bases from J; bases unmatched to any gene: 6. This CDR3 reads CSVRLAGGVNEQFF. The CDR3 coding sequence is TGCAGCGTTCGCCTAGCGGGGGGAGTCAATGAGCAGTTCTTC.

This sequence joins TRBV5-5 and TRBJ2-1; D is unclear. Germline values: CDR1 SGHKS, CDR2 YYEKEE (reference sequence). V lost 5 bases to trimming and J lost 6 bases, with 9 bases between them. This CDR3 region has 12 residues. In DNA form, the CDR3 reads TGTGCCAGCAGACTCAACGCCAATGAGCAGTTCTTC. Its translation is CASRLNANEQFF.

Notes on this clone: The germline gene is not matched at one end of the junction; a read error may be the cause. The chain couples TRBV11-2 to TRBJ2-1; the match to TRBD1 covers 8 bases. Per germline, CDR1 SGHAT and CDR2 FQNNGV. CDR3 size: 16 residues. CDR3 region: CASSLGGTGSFNEQFF. Written as DNA, the CDR3 is TGTGCCAGCAGCTTAGGGGGGACAGGCTCCTTCAATGAGCAGTTCTTC.

The chain has TRBV5-4 and TRBJ2-7; TRBD1 or TRBD2 may be the D gene (5 bases each). CDR1 and CDR2 from the germline V gene are SGHNT and YYREEE (reference sequence). The CDR3 runs 16 residues. Trimming pared 0 bases from V and 1 base from J, leaving 14 bases between. The CDR3 spells CASSLVERDGSYEQYF. DNA for the CDR3: TGTGCCAGCAGCTTGGTCGAACGGGACGGTTCCTACGAGCAGTACTTC.

This chain uses TRBV2 with TRBJ1-1, with D possibly being TRBD1 (5 bases). There are 14 residues in the CDR3. V lost 2 bases, J lost 5 bases, and 12 bases lay in between. Germline V gene lookup returns CDR1 SNHLY and CDR2 FYNNEI. The CDR3 protein is CASSELGARTEAFF. CDR3 bases: TGTGCCAGCAGTGAACTAGGGGCTCGGACTGAAGCTTTCTTT.

The CDR3 DNA is TGTGCCTGGAGCCGGGGGCCGGGCCTCGGGGAGCAGTTCTTC. It translates to CAWSRGPGLGEQFF. The V gene is TRBV30, the J gene TRBJ2-1; possibly TRBD1 or TRBD2 for D (6 bases each). The length of the CDR3 is 14 residues. Germline V CDR1 and CDR2: GTSNPN, SVGIG (reference sequence). V lost 3 bases, J lost 10 bases, and 19 bases lay in between.

V is TRBV28 and J is TRBJ2-5; D gene uncertain. The ends were cut back, 5 bases at V and 9 bases at J, with 10 bases in the middle. The CDR3 has 11 amino acids. The germline CDR1 and CDR2 sequences are MDHEN and SYDVKM. The CDR3 protein is CASSLLRAQYF. The CDR3 DNA is TGTGCCAGCAGTCTGCTTAGGGCCCAGTACTTC.

The chain employs TRBV7-3 and TRBJ1-1; D uncertain. Germline CDR1 is SGHTA and CDR2 is FQGTGA. Trimming took off 2 bases at V and 4 bases at J, with 8 bases between the two ends. CDR3 size: 13 residues. This CDR3 reads CASSLFLGTEAFF. The CDR3, as DNA: TGTGCCAGCAGCTTATTCCTCGGCACTGAAGCTTTCTTT.

This chain joins TRBV7-2 and TRBJ1-5, with TRBD1 as a possible D gene (6 bases). This CDR3 contains 14 residues. Trimming took 4 bases from V and 0 from J, leaving 7 bases between them. CDR1 and CDR2 (germline): SGHTA, FQGNSA. The CDR3 DNA follows: TGTGCCAGCAGCTGGACAGTTAGCAATCAGCCCCAGCATTTT. Its protein is CASSWTVSNQPQHF.

The chain carries TRBV5-1 and TRBJ2-7, with 9 bases fitting TRBD1. Germline CDR1 SGHRS, CDR2 YFSETQ. The trim removed 0 bases at V and 0 bases at J, leaving 4 bases unmatched. This CDR3 is 16 amino acids long. CDR3 region: CASSLDRQGGSYEQYF. CDR3 DNA: TGCGCCAGCAGCTTGGATAGACAGGGGGGCTCCTACGAGCAGTACTTC.

The chain links TRBV11-1 to TRBJ1-1; a weak D match, TRBD1 (5 bases). V dropped 2 bases and J dropped 2 bases, with 9 bases sitting between them. The CDR3 spans 14 residues. CDR1 SGHAT and CDR2 FQDESV come from the germline V gene (reference sequence). For the CDR3, the DNA is TGTGCCAGCAGCTTATTCCAGGGTAACACTGAAGCTTTCTTT. It specifies CASSLFQGNTEAFF.

A single count supports this clone. This chain links TRBV5-1 with TRBJ1-6; a weak D match, TRBD1 (5 bases). The CDR3 contains 15 residues. Between the trimmed V and J ends, which lost 5 bases and 2 bases, there was a span of 11 bases. The germline CDR1 and CDR2 sequences are SGHRS and YFSETQ. CDR3 in amino acids: CASRLTGTYNSPLHF. The CDR3 DNA reads TGCGCCAGCAGACTTACAGGAACCTATAATTCACCCCTCCACTTT.

V gene TRBV2 combines with J gene TRBJ1-2; maybe TRBD1 (5 bases). Germline-derived CDR1 and CDR2 are SNHLY and FYNNEI. The CDR3 has 15 residues. Trimming cost V 7 bases and J 1 base, with 16 bases left between them. The DNA of the CDR3 is TGTGCCAGCACAGGGACGGTGAATGTTAACTATGGCTACACCTTC. Its translation is CASTGTVNVNYGYTF.

The J gene is TRBJ2-2, the V gene TRBV7-2; 7 nucleotides match TRBD1. Germline V lookup: CDR1 SGHTA, CDR2 FQGNSA. This CDR3 has 15 amino acids. The junction had 7 bases not matched to a gene; V was cut back by 5 bases and J by 4 bases. The CDR3 is CASSPPGTATGELFF. DNA for the CDR3: TGTGCCAGCAGCCCACCCGGGACAGCCACCGGGGAGCTGTTTTTT.

This chain connects TRBV7-6 to TRBJ2-3; TRBD2 matches at 12 bases. CDR1 and CDR2 (germline): SGHVS, FNYEAQ. The V gene end was trimmed by 5 bases and the J gene end by 5 bases; junction bases not matched to a gene: 5. This CDR3 has 15 residues. As DNA, the CDR3 is TGTGCCAGCAGCCCTAGCGGGGGGGCCAAAGATACGCAGTATTTT. Protein product: CASSPSGGAKDTQYF.